The rows below give T cell receptor beta chains drawn from one sample of a study of blood T cells in healthy people across ages. MiXCR was run by TCRdb on the 5' RACE reads, yielding one entry per CDR3 protein. Counted here are 1.5 million to 1.9 million distinct CDR3 sequences, roughly 43% occurring once; the ten biggest clones make up just over 4%. Material: blood. The receptors stem from a woman aged 18 to 35 in good health. The CDR3 runs from the conserved cysteine through the conserved F or W. Fields, in order: CDR3 DNA, CDR3 protein, J gene, clone size, D gene, V gene. D genes are given only for firm matches. The size field is filled for only some rows; it gives once, few, many or a size class.

TGTGCCAGCTCACCACGGAAAGGCGACAGGAATTCACCCCTCCACTTT,CASSPRKGDRNSPLHF,TRBJ1-6,NA,NA,TRBV18
TGCGCCAGCAGCACGACAGCTCTTGGGGATGGCTACACCTTC,CASSTTALGDGYTF,TRBJ1-2,few,NA,TRBV5-1
TGTGCCAGCAGGTTAGGGGAGACCCAGTACTTC,CASRLGETQYF,TRBJ2-5,many,NA,TRBV12-3/TRBV12-4
TGCGCCAGCAGCTTCAATCCGGGACTGACGTACAATGAGCAGTTCTTC,CASSFNPGLTYNEQFF,TRBJ2-1,few,NA,TRBV5-1
TGTGCCAGCAGCTTCGGGATCTCCGGAAACACCATATATTTT,CASSFGISGNTIYF,TRBJ1-3,NA,NA,TRBV7-2
TGCGCCAGCGCCGCACCCGTTTCCCACGAGCAGTACTTC,CASAAPVSHEQYF,TRBJ2-7,few,NA,TRBV5-1
TGCAGTGCTAGAGTGGACAGGGTCTCTACTGGGGCCAACGTCCTGACTTTC,CSARVDRVSTGANVLTF,TRBJ2-6,many,TRBD1,TRBV20-1
TGCGCCAGCAGCTGGCGGGCGGTTAGGGACGCGACCGGGGAGCTGTTTTTT,CASSWRAVRDATGELFF,TRBJ2-2,many,NA,TRBV5-1
TGTACCAGCTCACCAAATCCCGGGACAGGGCTTGAAAAACTGTTTTTT,CTSSPNPGTGLEKLFF,TRBJ1-4,NA,TRBD1,TRBV18
TGTGCCAGCAGCTTGGCCGCGTCTGGGGCCAACGTCCTGACTTTC,CASSLAASGANVLTF,TRBJ2-6,few,NA,TRBV5-4
TGTGCCTGGAGTGTACCCAGCGGGGGCCGCACAGATACGCAGTATTTT,CAWSVPSGGRTDTQYF,TRBJ2-3,NA,TRBD2,TRBV30
TGTGCCAGCAGCCGTTTGGGACAGGACTATGGCTACACCTTC,CASSRLGQDYGYTF,TRBJ1-2,NA,TRBD1,TRBV9
TGTGCCAGCAGTGGTGAGTTCTTC,CASSGEFF,TRBJ2-1,once,NA,TRBV2
TGTGCCAGCAGCCAAAGTCGGGCCACCGGGGAGCTGTTTTTT,CASSQSRATGELFF,TRBJ2-2,NA,NA,TRBV4-2
TGTGCCAGTAGTATTCCCTGGGCGGGAGCTAAGTCCGGGGAGCTGTTTTTT,CASSIPWAGAKSGELFF,TRBJ2-2,NA,TRBD2,TRBV19
TGTGCCACCAGCAGAGGCGCCCGACAAGAGACCCAGTACTTC,CATSRGARQETQYF,TRBJ2-5,few,NA,TRBV15
TGTGCCAGCAGTTCATCAGGGAGTGAGCAGTTCTTC,CASSSSGSEQFF,TRBJ2-1,NA,NA,TRBV12-3/TRBV12-4